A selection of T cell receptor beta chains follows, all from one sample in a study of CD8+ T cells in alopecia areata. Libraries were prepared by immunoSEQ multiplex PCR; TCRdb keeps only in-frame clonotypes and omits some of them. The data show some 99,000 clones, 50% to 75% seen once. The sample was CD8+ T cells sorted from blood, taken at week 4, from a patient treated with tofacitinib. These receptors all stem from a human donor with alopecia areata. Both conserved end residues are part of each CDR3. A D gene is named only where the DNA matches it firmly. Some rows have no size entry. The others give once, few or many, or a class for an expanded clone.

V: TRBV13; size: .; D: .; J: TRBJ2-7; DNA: TGTGCCAGCAGCTTAGCCCACGAGCAGTACTTC; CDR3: CASSLAHEQYF
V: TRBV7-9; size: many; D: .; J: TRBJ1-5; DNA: TGTGCCAGCACCCCCCCTGAAAAGCTTAGCAATCAGCCCCAGCATTTT; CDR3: CASTPPEKLSNQPQHF
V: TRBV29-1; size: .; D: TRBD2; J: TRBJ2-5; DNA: TGCAGCGTTCCTTCCGGGACTAGCGGGGTCGCGGAGACCCAGTACTTC; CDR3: CSVPSGTSGVAETQYF
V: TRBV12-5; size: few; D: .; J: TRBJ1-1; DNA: TGTGCTAGTGGTTTTTCCGGGGGGAAGAACACTGAAGCTTTCTTT; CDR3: CASGFSGGKNTEAFF
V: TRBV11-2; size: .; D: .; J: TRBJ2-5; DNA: TGTGCCAGCAGCTTAGTCAGGGAATGGCCCCAAGAGACCCAGTACTTC; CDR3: CASSLVREWPQETQYF
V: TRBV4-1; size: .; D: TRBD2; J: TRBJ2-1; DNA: TGCGCCAGCAGCCAGGGACTAGCGGGGGCAAATGAGCAGTTCTTC; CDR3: CASSQGLAGANEQFF
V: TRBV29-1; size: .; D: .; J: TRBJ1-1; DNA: TGCAGCGTTGATTACCAGGGGCCTGAGGCTTTCTTT; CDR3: CSVDYQGPEAFF
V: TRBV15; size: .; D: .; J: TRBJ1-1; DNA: TGTGCCACCAGCAGAGATCAGACACGCAACACTGAAGCTTTCTTT; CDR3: CATSRDQTRNTEAFF
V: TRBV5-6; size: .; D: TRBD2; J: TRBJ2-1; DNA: TGTGCCAGCAGCGGGACTAGCGGGGTTTCCTACAATGAGCAGTTCTTC; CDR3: CASSGTSGVSYNEQFF
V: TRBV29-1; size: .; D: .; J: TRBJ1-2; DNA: TGCAGCGTTGTTGGCTCACTGGGCGATGGCTACACCTTC; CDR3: CSVVGSLGDGYTF
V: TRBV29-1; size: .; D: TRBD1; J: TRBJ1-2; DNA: TGCAGCGTCCGGGACAGGGTCCCTTCTAACTATGGCTACACCTTC; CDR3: CSVRDRVPSNYGYTF
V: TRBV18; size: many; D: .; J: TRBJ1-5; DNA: TGTGCCAGCTCACCACTCGACAGTGGCAATCAGCCCCAGCATTTT; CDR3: CASSPLDSGNQPQHF
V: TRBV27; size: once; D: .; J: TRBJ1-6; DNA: TGTGCCAGCAGTTCGGGGTTTAATTCACCCCTCCACTTT; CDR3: CASSSGFNSPLHF
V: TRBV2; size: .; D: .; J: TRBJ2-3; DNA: TGTGCCAGCAGTGAGTTGGACGGAAGACCCACAGATACGCAGTATTTT; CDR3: CASSELDGRPTDTQYF
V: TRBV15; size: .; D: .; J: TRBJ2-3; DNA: TGTGCCACCAGCGACGGGGGCACAGATACGCAGTATTTT; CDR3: CATSDGGTDTQYF
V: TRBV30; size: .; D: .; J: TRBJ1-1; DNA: TGTGCCTGGAGTGGGCTGAGAAACACTGAAGCTTTCTTT; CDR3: CAWSGLRNTEAFF
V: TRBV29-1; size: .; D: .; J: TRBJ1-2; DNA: TGCAGCGTTGAAGATTCAGACTACACCTTC; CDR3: CSVEDSDYTF
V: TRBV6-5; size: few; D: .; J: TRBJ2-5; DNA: TGTGCCAGCAGGGGGCCCGGCGTCCAGTACTTC; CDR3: CASRGPGVQYF